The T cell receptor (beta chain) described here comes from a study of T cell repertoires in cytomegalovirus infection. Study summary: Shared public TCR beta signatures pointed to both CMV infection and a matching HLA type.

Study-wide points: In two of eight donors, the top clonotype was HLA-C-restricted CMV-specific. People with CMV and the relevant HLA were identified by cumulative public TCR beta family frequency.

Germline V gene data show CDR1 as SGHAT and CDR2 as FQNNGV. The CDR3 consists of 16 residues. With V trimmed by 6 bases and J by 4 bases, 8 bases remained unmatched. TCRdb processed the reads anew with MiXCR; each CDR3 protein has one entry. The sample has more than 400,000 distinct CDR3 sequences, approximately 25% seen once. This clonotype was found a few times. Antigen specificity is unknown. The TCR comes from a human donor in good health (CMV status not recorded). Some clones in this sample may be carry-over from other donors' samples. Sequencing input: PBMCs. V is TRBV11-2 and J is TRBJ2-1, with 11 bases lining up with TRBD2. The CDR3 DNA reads TGTGCCAGCAGAATTTTAGCGGGAGGGCCGTACAATGAGCAGTTCTTC. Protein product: CASRILAGGPYNEQFF.